This is a list of T cell receptor beta chains from one sample in a study of shared clonotypes between healthy human individuals. Measured with immunoSEQ multiplex PCR; TCRdb has only the in-frame clones, and not every one. Seen here are about 960,000 clones, around 80% observed once, and the top ten hold over 1.3%. Sequenced material: memory CD4+ T cells sorted from blood. The receptors stem from a man between 18 and 35 years old in good health. The CDR3 runs from the conserved cysteine through the conserved F or W. Fields, in order: D gene, J gene, clone size, V gene, CDR3 protein, CDR3 DNA. The D gene is left open where the match is weak. A clone size is listed for some rows: how often the clone was seen (once, few, many), or a class if it is expanded.

- TRBJ2-3 - TRBV7-9 CASSQSDTQYF TGTGCCAGCAGCCAATCCGATACGCAGTATTTT
TRBD2 TRBJ2-2 - TRBV10-2 CASSFWTSGTPNTGELFF TGCGCCAGCAGTTTCTGGACTAGCGGAACCCCGAACACCGGGGAGCTGTTTTTT
- TRBJ1-6 - TRBV28 CASSPASGGTGSPLHF TGTGCCAGCAGTCCCGCATCGGGGGGAACGGGTTCACCCCTCCACTTT
- TRBJ1-1 - TRBV10-3 CANARTENTEAFF TGTGCCAATGCTCGTACTGAGAACACTGAAGCTTTCTTT
- TRBJ2-5 - TRBV30 CAWSVSGVETQYF TGTGCCTGGAGTGTATCAGGGGTAGAGACCCAGTACTTC
- TRBJ2-5 - TRBV7-8 CASSSDRGIRKTQYF TGTGCCAGCAGCTCCGATCGGGGGATAAGAAAGACCCAGTACTTC
TRBD1 TRBJ2-3 - TRBV7-9 CASSPRTGSTDTQYF TGTGCCAGCTCACCCCGGACAGGGAGCACAGATACGCAGTATTTT
TRBD2 TRBJ2-5 - TRBV7-8 CASSFVLAGGTPPETQYF TGTGCCAGCAGCTTTGTATTAGCGGGGGGTACTCCTCCGGAGACCCAGTACTTC
TRBD1 TRBJ2-7 - TRBV4-3 CASSQDRRTGEQYF TGCGCCAGCAGCCAAGATAGAAGGACAGGTGAGCAGTACTTC
- TRBJ2-3 - TRBV5-1 CASSSGRLISTDTQYF TGCGCCAGCAGCTCAGGACGCTTGATTAGCACAGATACGCAGTATTTT
TRBD2 TRBJ2-7 - TRBV11-2 CASSPQKSSSAGEGYEQYF TGTGCCAGCAGCCCCCAGAAAAGCTCCTCAGCGGGAGAGGGCTACGAGCAGTACTTC
TRBD1 TRBJ2-7 - TRBV18 CASSLPDREREQYF TGTGCCAGCTCACTCCCCGACAGGGAGCGGGAGCAGTACTTC
TRBD1 TRBJ1-2 few TRBV30 CACAGTVGGYTF TGTGCCTGTGCCGGGACAGTGGGTGGCTACACCTTC
- TRBJ2-2 - TRBV4-3 CASSQAAAGPNTGELFF TGCGCCAGCAGCCAAGCCGCGGCGGGACCTAACACCGGGGAGCTGTTTTTT
- TRBJ2-1 many TRBV19 CAVRSGTGTYNEQFF TGTGCCGTACGATCCGGGACGGGTACCTACAATGAGCAGTTCTTC
- TRBJ1-1 - TRBV5-1 CASSKEQSEAFF TGCGCCAGCTCCAAGGAACAATCAGAAGCTTTCTTT
- TRBJ2-5 once TRBV18 CASSPTATQETQYF TGTGCCAGCTCACCGACAGCTACTCAAGAGACCCAGTACTTC
- TRBJ2-3 few TRBV6-5 CASSYLQTDTQYF TGTGCCAGCAGTTACCTCCAAACAGATACGCAGTATTTT
- TRBJ2-7 - TRBV6-5 CASKADTSYEQYF TGTGCCAGCAAGGCGGATACGTCCTACGAGCAGTACTTC
- TRBJ2-7 - TRBV9 CASSVEGFHEQYF TGTGCCAGCAGCGTAGAGGGGTTTCACGAGCAGTACTTC
- TRBJ2-2 once TRBV7-2 CASSPVANTGELFF TGTGCCAGCAGCCCCGTTGCGAACACCGGGGAGCTGTTTTTT
- TRBJ1-2 - TRBV28 CAIQQGLERYTF TGTGCCATACAACAAGGACTCGAGCGCTACACCTTC
- TRBJ2-2 - TRBV18 CASSLSHRTGELFF TGTGCCAGCTCACTCTCACATCGTACCGGGGAGCTGTTTTTT
- TRBJ2-7 - TRBV6-1 CATRTDSYEQYF TGTGCCACGCGTACAGACTCCTACGAGCAGTACTTC
- TRBJ1-2 - TRBV7-2 CASSLRDNYGYTF TGTGCCAGCAGCCTCCGGGACAACTATGGCTACACCTTC
TRBD2 TRBJ2-1 - TRBV7-2 CASSLARLAGDPRNEQFF TGTGCCAGCAGCTTAGCGAGACTAGCGGGAGACCCTAGGAATGAGCAGTTCTTC
- TRBJ1-2 - TRBV27 CASMGLGLYGYTF TGTGCCAGCATGGGGTTAGGCCTCTATGGCTACACCTTC
- TRBJ2-1 - TRBV4-1 CASSQVGSLDYNEQFF TGCGCCAGCAGCCAAGTGGGCAGTCTAGACTACAATGAGCAGTTCTTC
- TRBJ2-5 - TRBV5-6 CASSLDKRETQYF TGTGCCAGCAGCTTGGACAAGAGAGAGACCCAGTACTTC
TRBD1 TRBJ2-1 - TRBV5-1 CASSRQGAPNEQFF TGCGCCAGCAGCCGACAGGGGGCGCCTAATGAGCAGTTCTTC
- TRBJ2-1 few TRBV2 CASSEGFIPYNEQFF TGTGCCAGCAGTGAAGGGTTCATTCCTTACAATGAGCAGTTCTTC
- TRBJ1-1 few TRBV5-4 CASSFEGKRTEAFF TGTGCCAGCAGCTTTGAGGGGAAGAGGACTGAAGCTTTCTTT
TRBD1 TRBJ1-2 - TRBV5-1 CASTPGGSNYGYTF TGCGCCAGCACCCCAGGGGGCAGTAACTATGGCTACACCTTC
- TRBJ1-1 - TRBV19 CASSIVAVMNTEAFF TGTGCCAGTAGTATAGTAGCGGTAATGAACACTGAAGCTTTCTTT
- TRBJ1-2 few TRBV7-9 CASSFEPVGYTF TGTGCCAGCAGCTTTGAACCCGTGGGCTACACCTTC
- TRBJ1-4 few TRBV30 CAWGWSNEKLFF TGTGCCTGGGGGTGGTCTAATGAAAAACTGTTTTTT
- TRBJ2-3 - TRBV6-5 CASSYSTSDDTQYF TGTGCCAGCAGTTACTCGACGTCAGATGATACGCAGTATTTT
TRBD1 TRBJ1-2 - TRBV5-4 CASRLPGQGRGYTF TGTGCCAGCAGACTTCCGGGACAGGGTAGAGGCTACACCTTC
TRBD2 TRBJ2-7 - TRBV7-2 CASSLNSGRALYEQYF TGTGCCAGCAGCTTAAACAGCGGGAGGGCTCTCTACGAGCAGTACTTC
- TRBJ2-3 many TRBV12-2 CASPSCRTGGEHTQYF TGTGCAAGTCCCTCCTGCCGGACAGGAGGGGAGCATACGCAGTATTTT
- TRBJ1-1 once TRBV5-5 CASSLVRGMNTEAFF TGTGCCAGCAGCTTGGTCAGGGGCATGAACACTGAAGCTTTCTTT
- TRBJ1-1 - TRBV6-5 CASSYAAGNTEAFF TGTGCCAGCAGTTACGCCGCAGGGAACACTGAAGCTTTCTTT
TRBD1 TRBJ2-7 - TRBV30 CAWSGLQGQATYEQYF TGTGCCTGGAGTGGGCTTCAAGGACAGGCGACGTACGAGCAGTACTTC
TRBD2 TRBJ2-2 - TRBV7-9 CASSSLAGGPPTGELFF TGTGCCAGCAGCTCATTAGCGGGAGGGCCCCCCACCGGGGAGCTGTTTTTT
TRBD1 TRBJ1-6 - TRBV6-5 CASSIGTGDSPLHF TGTGCCAGCAGTATTGGGACAGGGGATTCACCCCTCCACTTT
- TRBJ2-5 - TRBV14 CASSQVAGAETQYF TGTGCCAGCAGCCAAGTGGCGGGGGCAGAGACCCAGTACTTC
- TRBJ2-1 - TRBV7-3 CASSLSGTGDEQFF TGTGCCAGCAGCTTATCTGGTACGGGCGATGAGCAGTTCTTC
- TRBJ1-6 once TRBV9 CASSVQPYLNSPLHF TGTGCCAGCAGCGTTCAGCCCTACCTTAATTCACCCCTCCACTTT
TRBD2 TRBJ2-1 once TRBV11-2 CASSSKREGHYNEQFF TGTGCCAGCAGCTCAAAGCGGGAGGGCCACTACAATGAGCAGTTCTTC
- TRBJ2-7 - TRBV10-1 CASRGNSYEQYF TGCGCCAGCAGGGGCAACTCCTACGAGCAGTACTTC
- TRBJ2-4 - TRBV19 CASSIGDSLNIQYF TGTGCCAGTAGTATTGGCGACAGTCTAAACATTCAGTACTTC
- TRBJ2-5 few TRBV5-1 CASSRTEETQYF TGCGCCAGCAGCCGTACAGAAGAGACCCAGTACTTC
TRBD2 TRBJ2-1 - TRBV7-6 CASSLKAGGEGYLTYNEQFF TGTGCCAGCAGCTTAAAGGCGGGGGGGGAAGGGTATTTGACCTACAATGAGCAGTTCTTC
- TRBJ2-3 - TRBV18 CASSPWEDTDTQYF TGTGCCAGCTCACCATGGGAGGACACAGATACGCAGTATTTT
- TRBJ2-5 - TRBV7-9 CASSQTGGETQYF TGTGCCAGCAGTCAAACCGGGGGAGAGACCCAGTACTTC
- TRBJ2-7 few TRBV9 CASSGATPGEQYF TGTGCCAGCAGCGGAGCAACCCCTGGCGAGCAGTACTTC
- TRBJ2-3 - TRBV5-1 CASSLGTGTPERDTQYF TGCGCCAGCAGCTTGGGAACCGGGACCCCAGAACGAGATACGCAGTATTTT
- TRBJ1-2 - TRBV7-9 CASSLDLNYGYTF TGTGCCAGCAGCTTAGACCTTAACTATGGCTACACCTTC
- TRBJ2-2 - TRBV28 CATLLYMGATGELFF TGTGCCACTCTTCTTTATATGGGGGCCACCGGGGAGCTGTTTTTT
TRBD2 TRBJ2-3 many TRBV11-2 CASSSGLAGDTQYF TGTGCCAGCAGCTCAGGACTAGCTGGAGATACGCAGTATTTT